A selection of T cell receptor beta chains follows, all from one sample in a study of cytomegalovirus exposure and HLA in healthy donors. Sequencing used immunoSEQ multiplex PCR; TCRdb keeps in-frame clones, though not all of them. The profile shows under 150,000 clones, 70% to 75% of them singletons. Sequences were obtained from PBMCs. All receptors come from a woman between 18 and 29 years old in good health and CMV-seronegative. Both conserved end residues are part of each CDR3. D genes are given only for firm matches. Size is omitted from some rows. Given values are once, few, many or a class for expanded clones.

TRBJ2-2	once	.	TRBV13	TGTGCCAGCAGCCCTCGTGCCGGGGAGCTGTTTTTT	CASSPRAGELFF
TRBJ1-2	.	.	TRBV4-1	TGCGCCAGCAGTCCGGGGACTTCAGGTGGCTACACCTTC	CASSPGTSGGYTF
TRBJ2-6	few	.	TRBV5-6	TGTGCCAGCGAACCGAGGGACAGGGCCAACGTCCTGACTTTC	CASEPRDRANVLTF
TRBJ1-2	.	TRBD1	TRBV5-6	TGTGCCAGCAGCTTGGGGCCGGACAGGGACTATGGCTACACCTTC	CASSLGPDRDYGYTF
TRBJ2-2	few	.	TRBV6-5	TGTGCCAGCATTGAGTCGGGCGGGGACACCGGGGAGCTGTTTTTT	CASIESGGDTGELFF
TRBJ1-1	few	.	TRBV5-6	TGTGCCAGCAGCTTTTTCTCGGCAGGGCAAACTGAAGCTTTCTTT	CASSFFSAGQTEAFF
TRBJ2-5	.	TRBD2	TRBV11-3	TGTGCCAGCAGCTTAGGTGGCGGGAGGGGAGAGACCCAGTACTTC	CASSLGGGRGETQYF
TRBJ2-1	few	TRBD1	TRBV5-1	TGCGCCAGCAGCCCGGGGGACAGGGGTTTGAGAGCCAACAATGAGCAGTTCTTC	CASSPGDRGLRANNEQFF
TRBJ1-2	.	.	TRBV5-1	TGCGCCAGCAGCTTGTCCAGGGACTATGGCTACACCTTC	CASSLSRDYGYTF
TRBJ1-1	once	TRBD1	TRBV2	TGTGCCAGCAGTGTTGGGTCGACAGGGGCGGGTTTTATGAACACTGAAGCTTTCTTT	CASSVGSTGAGFMNTEAFF
TRBJ2-7	.	TRBD1	TRBV5-1	TGCGCCAGCAGCTGGACAGGGGGCTTGCAGGAGCAGTACTTC	CASSWTGGLQEQYF
TRBJ1-5	.	TRBD1	TRBV4-1	TGCGCCAGCAGCCAATTTCTAATCCGGGACAGGGGGCGCGAGGTCAATCAGCCCCAGCATTTT	CASSQFLIRDRGREVNQPQHF
TRBJ1-1	few	.	TRBV15	TGTGCCACCAGCAGAGATGAGGGTGAAGCTTTCTTT	CATSRDEGEAFF
TRBJ2-4	.	TRBD1	TRBV10-3	TGTGCCATACAGGGGGTTGAAGGAAACATTCAGTACTTC	CAIQGVEGNIQYF
TRBJ2-1	few	.	TRBV30	TGTGCCTGGAGTGTCGGTCGCAATGAGCAGTTCTTC	CAWSVGRNEQFF
TRBJ1-1	.	.	TRBV27	TGTGCCAGCAGTTCTCGCACTGAAGCTTTCTTT	CASSSRTEAFF
TRBJ2-5	.	.	TRBV19	TGTGCCAGTAGTATTACTAGGGAGGAGACCCAGTACTTC	CASSITREETQYF
TRBJ1-5	.	.	TRBV2	TGTGCCAGCAATGCCACAAGTGGAGGGAGTCAGCCCCAGCATTTT	CASNATSGGSQPQHF
TRBJ1-6	.	.	TRBV29-1	TGCAGCGTTAATAGGGGCTCTTCCTCCTATAATTCACCCCTCCACTTT	CSVNRGSSSYNSPLHF
TRBJ1-6	.	.	TRBV7-9	TGTGCCAGCACTCGGGGAGGGCTGGGTTCACCCCTCCACTTT	CASTRGGLGSPLHF
TRBJ2-3	.	.	TRBV27	TGTGCCAGCAGTTTCGCCAGGGCAGACGGGGCCAGGGGTACGCAGTATTTT	CASSFARADGARGTQYF
TRBJ2-7	.	.	TRBV11-2	TGTGCCAGCAGCTTAGGAGTCTCCTACGAGCAGTACTTC	CASSLGVSYEQYF
TRBJ1-2	few	TRBD1	TRBV6-1	TGTGCCAGTCAGGGGGCGAGGGGCTACACCTTC	CASQGARGYTF
TRBJ1-1	few	.	TRBV4-1	TGCGCCAGCAGCCAAGATTTGAGGAACACTGAAGCTTTCTTT	CASSQDLRNTEAFF
TRBJ1-2	.	.	TRBV2	TGTGCCAGCAGTACCCAGGACAGTCGGTGGGGCTACACCTTC	CASSTQDSRWGYTF
TRBJ2-7	.	TRBD1	TRBV5-1	TGCGCCAGCAGCTTGGGACAGGGGAGGCACGAGCAGTACTTC	CASSLGQGRHEQYF
TRBJ2-5	.	.	TRBV6-5	TGTGCCAGCAGTCCAGGAGAGACCCAGTACTTC	CASSPGETQYF
TRBJ1-1	.	.	TRBV29-1	TGCAGCGTGTTCCAGGTAGAAGCTTTCTTT	CSVFQVEAFF
TRBJ2-5	few	TRBD1	TRBV25-1	TGTGCCAGCAGTGAATACCAGGGGGTAGAAGAGACCCAGTACTTC	CASSEYQGVEETQYF
TRBJ1-6	few	.	TRBV19	TGTGCCAGTAGTATTGGGACAAGGAGCTATAATTCACCCCTCCACTTT	CASSIGTRSYNSPLHF
TRBJ2-5	.	TRBD1	TRBV7-8	TGTGCCAGCAGCTCGGACAGGGTAGAGACCCAGTACTTC	CASSSDRVETQYF
TRBJ1-4	few	.	TRBV7-9	TGTGCCAGCAGCGTAGGAGGTAATGAAAAACTGTTTTTT	CASSVGGNEKLFF
TRBJ2-2	.	TRBD1	TRBV7-9	TGTGCCAGCAGCACGACAGGGGTCCCGGAGCTGTTTTTT	CASSTTGVPELFF
TRBJ1-5	.	.	TRBV30	TGTGCCTGGAGTGCGGACAGCCTCAGCAATCAGCCCCAGCATTTT	CAWSADSLSNQPQHF
TRBJ2-1	.	.	TRBV10-3	TGTGCCATCAGTGAGTCGGGACTTAACAATGAGCAGTTCTTC	CAISESGLNNEQFF
TRBJ1-2	.	TRBD1	TRBV7-3	TGTGCCAGCAGCTTGACAGGGGGCGGTGGCTACACCTTC	CASSLTGGGGYTF
TRBJ1-1	.	.	TRBV10-3	TGTGCCATCAGTGACACAGGAGCAATGAACACTGAAGCTTTCTTT	CAISDTGAMNTEAFF
TRBJ1-2	.	.	TRBV28	TGTGCCAGCAGCCTCCGACCAGGCGGGGGCGACTATGGCTACACCTTC	CASSLRPGGGDYGYTF
TRBJ1-2	.	.	TRBV10-3	TGTGCCATCAGTGGACAGGCCCCGACCCATGGCTACACCTTC	CAISGQAPTHGYTF
TRBJ1-3	.	.	TRBV2	TGTGCCAGCAGTTCTGAGCGAGCGGGTACAGGAAACACCATATATTTT	CASSSERAGTGNTIYF
TRBJ1-3	.	.	TRBV5-4	TGTGCCAGCAGCTCGCTCGGCGGGGGACGCTCTGGAAACACCATATATTTT	CASSSLGGGRSGNTIYF
TRBJ1-1	few	.	TRBV28	TGTGCCAGCAGTTCCTTGGGGACAAATGCTGAAGCTTTCTTT	CASSSLGTNAEAFF